Detailed here is one T cell receptor beta chain. This receptor's antigen is unknown. The read gets to within 3 residues of the CDR3 end, and the germline J gene fills in the rest. The data were taken from a study of Tregs in tolerant kidney transplant recipients (dated by TCRdb to the late 2010s). In the study overall: Before combined kidney and bone marrow transplantation, this study identified donor-specific regulatory T cells using TCRbeta sequencing and then followed those same cells after transplant. Broader findings and caveats from the paper: Biological reproducibility was not examined directly, but technical replication error appeared to be minimal. Because the study included only a small number of patients, the results must be confirmed in larger populations and under other immunosuppression protocols. Expanding Tregs with activated donor B cells appeared to identify the most biologically relevant and donor-specific TCRbeta repertoire. PCR primers changed over time for some patients, so nucleotide-level comparison across those patients' samples was not possible. In tolerant patients, donor-specific Tregs expanded more than Tregs overall, which suggests antigen-driven rather than nonspecific expansion.

For TCRbeta CDR3 sequencing, genomic DNA was extracted from sorted cells using the QIAGEN DNeasy Blood and Tissue Kit. High-throughput TCRbeta CDR3 sequencing was carried out commercially through immunoSEQ, with PCR amplification with bias correction and internal controls included. On the authors' methods: Unique productive TCRbeta sequences were defined by CDR3 nucleotide sequence where primers matched, and otherwise by CDR3 amino acid sequence together with Vbeta and Jbeta genes. As a correction for sorting error, sequences shared between sorted populations at a frequency ratio of 2:1 or less were discarded, and the remaining shared sequences were assigned to the higher population. Sequences were defined as donor-reactive when expanded at least 5-fold in CFSE-low cells versus unstimulated cells and present at a frequency of at least 0.01% in CFSE-low cells. Jensen-Shannon divergence, calculated on the top 100 TCRbeta sequences ranked by frequency, was used to quantify repertoire divergence. For samples with multiple sequencing runs, sorting error was corrected in each run separately before the runs were combined. Here the immuneACCESS table is served through TCRdb, limited to in-frame sequences with V and J called. Missing clones are a known gap in these copies; in checked studies unresolved V genes cover under half, and the rest lacks a known reason. Clone size and V and J calls were adopted from that table, with D and trimming inferred from the DNA. For this sample, the table gives about 6,300 clones. Roughly 6% of the sample is taken by the ten largest.

V lost 8 bases and J lost 6 bases, and the count of bases not matched to a germline gene is 12. CDR3 length: 16 amino acids, cysteine to phenylalanine. The CDR3 was read in part: 39 bases, with the frame set at base 1. The germline V gene encodes CDR1 MNHEY and CDR2 SMNVEV (reference sequence). Read against the paper, the sample's time point label means: 6 months after combined kidney and bone marrow transplant. The transplants used related donors along with nonmyeloablative bone marrow transplantation, and in the human trials mixed chimerism was transient. Unstimulated Tregs (CD4+CD25+CD127-), CD4+ non-Tregs (CD4+CD25-), CD4 and CD8 cells were FACS-sorted from thawed PBMCs. The patients were a handful of recipients of combined kidney and bone marrow transplants from the ITN036ST trial, and samples were available only for these trial subjects. Healthy control blood was processed to PBMCs with a Ficoll density gradient and then cryopreserved, whereas patient PBMCs were collected both before and after transplant.

The V gene is TRBV27 and the J gene is TRBJ2-1; 11 middle bases align to TRBD2. Sample: CD4+ T cells from blood (PBMCs), taken 6 months after the transplant. The sequence came from a human patient who received a combined kidney and bone marrow transplant. After transplantation, some T cells may belong to the graft donor instead of the recipient. The CDR3 protein: CASSGLAVKKGNEQFF. The sequenced part of the CDR3 DNA is TGTGCCAGCTCGGGACTAGCGGTCAAAAAGGGCAATGAG.